What follows describes a single T cell receptor beta chain. The antigen remains undetermined. This sample was taken from a study of T cell responses to AZD1222 COVID-19 vaccine. Study conclusions and caveats: Females made up more of the donors, who were largely white British, and clonal diversity may have come out too low. With two AZD1222 doses given, Spike-specific TCR breadth and depth both rose.

Per germline, CDR1 KGHSH and CDR2 LQKENI. The CDR3 extends over 13 amino acids. The ends were cut back, 1 base at V and 0 bases at J, with 4 bases in the middle. Repertoires were generated with immunoSEQ multiplex PCR, while TCRdb's copy carries only in-frame clones and drops some. The sample records some 170,000 clones, approximately 91% being singletons. The chain recombines TRBV18 with TRBJ2-7; D is unresolved. Specimen: peripheral blood, collected 28 days after the second AZD1222 dose. The sequence derives from an adult who received the AZD1222 COVID-19 vaccine. Here the CDR3 reads CASSPQRSYEQYF. CDR3 nucleotide sequence: TGTGCCAGCTCACCACAGCGCTCCTACGAGCAGTACTTC. The whole variable domain, filled in from reference TRBV18 and TRBJ2-7, reads NAGVMQNPRHLVRRRGQEARLRCSPMKGHSHVYWYRQLPEEGLKFMVYLQKENIIDESGMPKERFSAEFPKEGPSILRIQQVVRGDSAAYFCASSPQRSYEQYFGPGTRLTVT.